This T cell receptor beta chain emerged from a study of identical twins. TCRdb fed the 5' RACE reads into MiXCR, producing one record per CDR3 protein. In the table there are roughly 230,000 distinct CDR3 sequences, roughly 8.7% of which are singletons. This clonotype has only a few counts. What it binds is unknown. CDR1 and CDR2 (germline): SEHNR, FQNEAQ (reference sequence). V trimming: 6 bases; J trimming: 1 base; junction bases outside the gene matches: 11. This CDR3 has 16 residues. Study results and limitations: Invariant MAIT and iNKT cells are populations that could partly confound zero-insertion analyses.

The same data also went into a second study, on yellow fever vaccine responses in identical twins.

This chain joins TRBV7-9 and TRBJ2-5; 7 nucleotides line up with TRBD1. This sequence was found in a young woman in good health. Sequencing used CD8+ T cells sorted from blood. Written as DNA, the CDR3 is TGTGCCAGCAGTTGGGCCTTCAGGGGGTCCCAAGAGACCCAGTACTTC. It codes for CASSWAFRGSQETQYF.